The next 24 T cell receptor beta chains were all read from a single sample in a study of T cells in women clearing cervical HPV infection. The method was immunoSEQ multiplex PCR; TCRdb's version includes in-frame clones alone and lacks a portion of them. The listing contains some 30,000 clones. Sequencing used blood buffy coat. These receptors all stem from a woman between 18 and 70 years old with a cervical HPV16 infection that either progressed to CIN3+ or cleared (not recorded which).

Its frequency marks this clone as medium-sized. The sequence runs out 3 residues before the end of the CDR3; the remainder is reconstructed from the germline J gene. V and J are TRBV2 and TRBJ2-4, with TRBD1 matching 8 bases. Germline loops: CDR1 SNHLY, CDR2 FYNNEI. The CDR3 covers 14 residues. With V trimmed by 5 bases and J by 9 bases, 9 bases remained unmatched. CDR3 DNA, as far as it was read: TGTGCCAGCAGTCCAAGGACAGGGTCCTCCATT. Translating it yields CASSPRTGSSI. The complete CDR3 sequence is CASSPRTGSSIQYF.

A word on this clone: Read data end 3 residues before the CDR3 end; the end is taken from the germline J gene. The chain employs TRBV29-1 and TRBJ1-2; 9 bases map to TRBD1. The CDR3 is 14 amino acids. CDR1 is SQVTM, CDR2 ANQGSEA, per germline. CDR3 bases read: TGCAGCGCCGCAGAGACAGGGGGACGAGGGGGC. This gives the protein CSAAETGGRGG. The whole CDR3 sequence reads CSAAETGGRGGYTF.

Concerning this clone: The read ends 3 residues shy of where the CDR3 ends; the end is completed using the germline J gene. This sequence joins TRBV29-1 and TRBJ1-1; tentatively, D is TRBD1 (5 bases). The V end was cut by 4 bases, the J end by 3 bases, with 9 bases between. Germline values: CDR1 SQVTM, CDR2 ANQGSEA. The CDR3 covers 12 residues. CDR3 sequence reads: CSVAGGYTEAFF. The covered CDR3 bases are TGCAGCGTTGCGGGGGGATACACTGAA. Based on the CDR3 plus reference TRBV29-1 and TRBJ1-1, the full variable domain is SAVISQKPSRDICQRGTSLTIQCQVDSQVTMMFWYRQQPGQSLTLIATANQGSEATYESGFVIDKFPISRPNLTFSTLTVSNMSPEDSSIYLCSVAGGYTEAFFGQGTRLTVV.

In regard to this clone: The CDR3 end lies 3 residues beyond the end of the read and is filled in from the germline J gene. The V gene is TRBV5-1, the J gene TRBJ1-4, with 8 nucleotides matching TRBD1. Trimming took 4 bases from V and 7 from J; bases not matched to a gene: 6. Per the germline V gene, CDR1 is SGHRS and CDR2 is YFSETQ. The CDR3 sequence is 14 residues long. The sequenced part of the CDR3 DNA is TGCGCCAGCAGCCAGCAGGGGGCTCGTGAAAAA. It encodes CASSQQGAREK. The whole CDR3 is CASSQQGAREKLFF.

As to this clone: The sequenced fragment ends 3 residues before the CDR3 boundary, so the rest is inferred from the germline J gene. V and J are TRBV7-2 and TRBJ2-2; D is undetermined. Germline CDR1 and CDR2: SGHTA and FQGNSA. The CDR3 is 12 amino acids. Trimming shortened V by 7 bases and J by 5 bases, and 8 bases separated the two germline ends. The part of the CDR3 DNA that was read is TGTGCCAGCAACCAGGTTACCGGGGAG. Protein sequence: CASNQVTGE. The whole CDR3 protein reads CASNQVTGELFF.

The CDR3 here is CASSLMAGQPNTEAFF. Partial CDR3 DNA: TGTGCCAGCAGCCTAATGGCGGGACAGCCGAACACTGAA. The V call is TRBV4-2, the J call TRBJ1-1, with TRBD1 matching over 7 bases. The read comes to an end 3 residues before the CDR3 does, leaving the germline J gene to fill in the end. The germline V gene has CDR1 LGHNA and CDR2 YNFKEQ. The CDR3 loop spans 16 amino acids. Trimming removed 4 bases from V and 1 base from J; junction bases left unmatched: 9.

In regard to this clone: The read is 3 residues too short to cover the CDR3 end, so that end is filled in from the germline J gene. The J gene is TRBJ1-1, the V gene TRBV6-1, with D tentatively TRBD1 (6 bases). This CDR3 region has 15 residues. The germline gives CDR1 MNHNS, CDR2 SASEGT. V was trimmed by 4 bases and J by 4 bases, leaving 16 bases between them. The CDR3 bases that were read are TGTGCCAGCAGTGCCGCCGACAGGTTCCCCACTGAA. Translating gives CASSAADRFPTE. The full CDR3 protein reads CASSAADRFPTEAFF.

In the case of this clone: The read gets to within 3 residues of the CDR3 end, and the germline J gene fills in the rest. The chain is built from TRBV3-1 (or the pseudogene TRBV3-2) and TRBJ2-3, with 10 bases matching TRBD2. The CDR3 length is 16 residues. The germline V gene has CDR1 LGHDT and CDR2 YNNKEL (reference sequence). The ends lost 5 bases at V and 4 bases at J; junction bases unmatched: 9. Incomplete CDR3 DNA: TGTGCCAGCAGCTCATTGAGCGGGGGGGCCGCAGATACG. Its protein is CASSSLSGGAADT. Given in full, the CDR3 is CASSSLSGGAADTQYF.

In the case of this clone: The CDR3 extends 3 residues past the end of the read, so its final part is completed from the germline J gene. This sequence joins TRBV23-1 and TRBJ2-3; TRBD2 agrees at 8 bases. TRBV23-1 qualifies as an ORF whose function is uncertain. Trimming removed 4 bases from V and 0 bases from J; junction bases left unmatched: 6. CDR3 size: 16 residues. The CDR3 region is CASSLPSGRSTDTQYF. The part of the CDR3 DNA that was read is TGCGCCAGCAGTCTCCCTAGCGGGCGAAGCACAGATACG.

As to this clone: Read sequence stops 3 residues before the CDR3 end, and the germline J gene provides the missing end. The chain couples TRBV20-1 to TRBJ1-5, with D unclear. The length of the CDR3 is 15 residues. The ends were cut back, 1 base at V and 4 bases at J, with 14 bases in the middle. Germline V lookup: CDR1 DFQATT, CDR2 SNEGSKA (reference sequence). The CDR3: CSARVAQVWNQPQHF. The sequenced CDR3 bases are TGCAGTGCTAGAGTTGCCCAGGTATGGAATCAGCCC.

As concerns this clone: From the germline J gene comes the end of the CDR3, since the read stops 3 residues before it. The gene calls are TRBV15 and TRBJ1-4; D not resolved. Per germline, CDR1 LNHNV and CDR2 YYDKDF (reference sequence). V was cut by 5 bases and J by 8 bases, with 21 bases left in between. The CDR3 covers 16 residues. The sequenced CDR3 bases are TGTGCCACCAGCCCGCTCGCGGTCGTAGGAGGCGAAAAA. Encoded protein: CATSPLAVVGGEK. The whole CDR3 sequence is CATSPLAVVGGEKLFF.

A note on this clone: The read terminates 3 residues ahead of where the CDR3 ends, so the germline J gene completes it. V gene TRBV7-2 combines with J gene TRBJ1-2, with unresolved D. Germline CDR1 and CDR2: SGHTA and FQGNSA. There are 14 residues in the CDR3. The sequenced CDR3 bases are TGTGCCAGCGTCCTCCAGGAAGCCCCCTACGAC. This encodes CASVLQEAPYD. The full CDR3 protein is CASVLQEAPYDYTF.

Turning to this clone: The read halts 3 residues ahead of the CDR3 end, with the missing end drawn from the germline J gene. This chain links TRBV2 with TRBJ1-1, with D unclear. Germline V lookup: CDR1 SNHLY, CDR2 FYNNEI. The CDR3 has 13 amino acids. V was cut by 1 base and J by 4 bases, with 7 bases left in between. This CDR3 reads CASSEGPGTEAFF. CDR3 DNA, as far as it was read: TGTGCCAGCAGTGAAGGCCCAGGCACTGAA.

Turning to this clone: The read halts 3 residues ahead of the CDR3 end, with the missing end drawn from the germline J gene. The chain carries TRBV5-6 and TRBJ2-2; the D gene is possibly TRBD1 (7 bases). This CDR3 is built from 13 residues. The germline gives CDR1 SGHDT, CDR2 YYEEEE. The sequenced CDR3 bases are TGTGCCAGCAGCTTTACAGGGGAGGAAAAG. Its translation: CASSFTGEEK. The CDR3 in full is CASSFTGEEKLFF.

Incomplete CDR3 DNA: TGCGCCAGCAGCTTGGCGGGGGGAGACGACGGC. It codes for CASSLAGGDDG. The whole CDR3 sequence reads CASSLAGGDDGYTF. The V and J genes are TRBV5-1 and TRBJ1-2; perhaps TRBD1 as D (5 bases). With the read ending 3 residues before the CDR3 end, the germline J gene is used to fill in that end. The CDR3 is 14 residues long. The germline V gene has CDR1 SGHRS and CDR2 YFSETQ. Supplemented by reference TRBV5-1 and TRBJ1-2, the full variable domain reads KAGVTQTPRYLIKTRGQQVTLSCSPISGHRSVSWYQQTPGQGLQFLFEYFSETQRNKGNFPGRFSGRQFSNSRSEMNVSTLELGDSALYLCASSLAGGDDGYTFGSGTRLTVV.

Concerning this clone: Read coverage stops 3 residues before the CDR3 terminus; the germline J gene supplies the remainder. Other DNA sequences of this sample code for an identical CDR3. The V and J genes are TRBV18 and TRBJ1-1; D not certain. Per the germline V gene, CDR1 is KGHSH and CDR2 is LQKENI. This CDR3 contains 14 residues. The CDR3 bases that were read are TGTGCCAGCTCATCAGGACTCGTTCAAGAGACA. It specifies CASSSGLVQET. The complete CDR3 protein is CASSSGLVQETAFF.

This clone is identified as medium-sized from frequency. From the germline J gene comes the end of the CDR3, since the read stops 3 residues before it. The genes are TRBV14 and TRBJ2-2; unclear D gene. CDR3 length: 12 amino acids. CDR1 SGHDN and CDR2 FVKESK come from the germline V gene. The CDR3 sequence is CASSQAGLALFF. The CDR3 bases that were read are TGTGCCAGCAGCCAAGCAGGCTTGGCG.

Comment on this clone: The read comes to an end 3 residues before the CDR3 does, leaving the germline J gene to fill in the end. V and J are TRBV19 and TRBJ1-4, with 11 nucleotides matching TRBD1. The CDR3 is made up of 17 amino acids. Germline CDR1 is LNHDA and CDR2 is SQIVND (reference sequence). Trimming cost V 2 bases and J 0 bases; bases outside gene matches: 2. CDR3 sequence reads: CASSITGQGATNEKLFF. The DNA read from the CDR3 is TGTGCCAGTAGTATAACGGGACAGGGGGCAACTAATGAAAAA.

A word on this clone: From the germline J gene comes the end of the CDR3, since the read stops 3 residues before it. This chain joins TRBV12-5 and TRBJ2-2, with 7 bases that match TRBD1. Trimming cost V 4 bases and J 4 bases; bases outside gene matches: 6. This CDR3 contains 15 residues. Germline V gives CDR1 LGHNT, CDR2 FRNRAP. CDR3 bases read: TGTGCTAGTGGTTCACAGGGGTACGGCACCGGGGAG. Translating gives CASGSQGYGTGE. Given in full, the CDR3 is CASGSQGYGTGELFF.

Concerning this clone itself: Read sequence stops 3 residues before the CDR3 end, and the germline J gene provides the missing end. The V call is TRBV2, the J call TRBJ2-7, with 8 bases aligning to TRBD1. The CDR3 is 13 residues long. Per germline, CDR1 SNHLY and CDR2 FYNNEI. After removal of 10 bases from V and 4 bases from J, the junction contained 9 bases not matched to a gene. The covered CDR3 bases are TGTGCCACCACCGGGACAGGCGGGTACGAG. Translated, it gives CATTGTGGYE. The CDR3 as a whole reads CATTGTGGYEQYF.

Note on this clone: The read halts 3 residues ahead of the CDR3 end, with the missing end drawn from the germline J gene. The V call is TRBV20-1, the J call TRBJ2-5, with 9 bases aligning to TRBD1. Trimming at V came to 5 bases and at J to 7 bases, leaving 11 bases not matched to a gene. CDR3 length equals 14 residues. Germline values: CDR1 DFQATT, CDR2 SNEGSKA (reference sequence). The CDR3 sequence: CSAYPGTGTGTQYF. CDR3 bases read: TGCAGTGCTTACCCCGGGACAGGGACCGGGACC.

To note about this clone: The read stops 3 residues short of the end of the CDR3; the missing end is completed from the germline J gene. The genes are TRBV7-6 and TRBJ1-6; possibly TRBD1 for D (5 bases). V lost 6 bases and J 5 bases, leaving 14 bases between the germline ends. Germline CDR1 SGHVS, CDR2 FNYEAQ. CDR3 size: 15 residues. The CDR3 DNA, read in part, is TGTGCCAGCAGGGACAAGTCCGTGAATAATTCACCC. Its translation: CASRDKSVNNSP. The CDR3, in full, reads CASRDKSVNNSPLHF.

Concerning this clone: The read falls 3 residues short of the CDR3 end, and the missing part is taken from the germline J gene. This chain uses TRBV6-1 with TRBJ2-7; 10 bases fit TRBD1. The ends lost 4 bases at V and 2 bases at J; junction bases unmatched: 8. Looked up from germline, CDR1 is MNHNS and CDR2 is SASEGT. The CDR3 consists of 16 residues. The CDR3 reads CASSARGQGLPYEQYF. CDR3 DNA, as far as it was read: TGTGCCAGCAGTGCGCGGGGACAGGGGTTACCCTACGAG.

Turning to this clone: The CDR3 is cut off 3 residues early in the read; its end comes from the germline J gene. The chain combines TRBV11-1 with TRBJ1-6; D unresolved. Germline CDR1 is SGHAT and CDR2 is FQDESV (reference sequence). V was cut by 5 bases and J by 9 bases, with 14 bases left in between. The CDR3 is made up of 14 amino acids. CDR3 sequence reads: CASSPLLNPSPLHF. CDR3 bases read: TGTGCCAGCAGCCCGTTACTAAATCCTTCACCC.